The 2 T cell receptor beta chains given below trace back to one sample, sequenced in a study of shared clonotypes between healthy human individuals. Generated by immunoSEQ multiplex PCR, the TCRdb table keeps only in-frame clones and is missing some. Altogether under 600,000 clones are present, over 75% being singletons, with the ten largest covering under 15%. The sequencing sample was made of PBMCs. These TCRs come from a woman in her 40s in good health. Some clones in this sample may be carry-over from other donors' samples.

This clone was seen only once. The chain is built from TRBV2 and TRBJ1-4; no clear D. The CDR3 is made up of 14 amino acids. Per germline, CDR1 SNHLY and CDR2 FYNNEI. The V and J ends lost 6 bases and 4 bases respectively, with 12 bases between them. This CDR3 is CASRGAGFNEKLFF. Here the CDR3 DNA reads TGTGCCAGCAGGGGCGCGGGGTTTAATGAAAAACTGTTTTTT.

This sequence joins TRBV5-5 and TRBJ2-7; 9 bases line up with TRBD2. The V segment lost 0 bases and the J segment 7 bases; nucleotides outside the gene matches: 11. This CDR3 contains 16 residues. Germline CDR1 is SGHKS and CDR2 is YYEKEE (reference sequence). CDR3 amino acids: CASSLDPSGVAGEQYF. In DNA form, the CDR3 reads TGTGCCAGCAGCTTGGACCCTAGCGGGGTCGCGGGGGAGCAGTACTTC.